This TCR beta chain was recorded in a study of alternative splicing in chronic myeloid leukemia remission (dated by TCRdb to about 2020). Background for the entire study: RNA sequencing was used to profile peripheral blood taken from chronic-phase CML patients both at diagnosis and at remission, and those profiles were then compared against healthy donors. Eight or nine diagnostic specimens, together with matched remission specimens, were obtained from the RESIST (imatinib), ENESTxtnd (nilotinib) and PINNACLE (nilotinib plus pegylated interferon) trials. The median age was around 49 years at diagnosis and 56 to 65 at remission, while healthy controls had a median age of roughly 39. The diagnostic specimens from the trials consisted of total leukocytes from peripheral blood collected in EDTA. Nine CML samples, seven diagnostic and two matched remission, were obtained from the French Persistem study. Female/male counts of 11/5 were recorded for diagnosis samples, 8/3 for remission samples and 2/4 for controls. Total RNA was extracted with Trizol from peripheral blood mononuclear cells of diagnosis, remission and control samples.

General findings and caveats noted by the study authors: Blood cell composition at remission was reconfigured to resemble lymphoid cell-enriched normal controls. Blood cell composition varied strongly between timepoints, moving from enrichment of myeloid progenitors at diagnosis to enrichment of mature lymphoid cells at remission.

The label giving this sample's time point can be read as: chronic-phase CML before TKI therapy (screening/day 1). Around 16 CML patients were included in the patient cohort, and matched post-remission samples were retrieved for a subset of these patients. Regarding this clonotype: What antigen it recognizes has not been identified.

Library creation used bulk RNA-seq. The TruSeq Stranded RNA sample prep kit was used to generate libraries of poly-A-enriched mRNA from an input of around 1 ug total RNA. Each sample was sequenced in triplicate using paired-end sequencing on a HiSeq 2500. RNA-seq read length was 125 nucleotides per mate. As for the authors' bioinformatics: After trimming, reads were aligned to hg38 using STAR v2.7, and quality control was handled by FASTQC, RSeQC and multiqc. Salmon 0.14.1 was used to quantify gene expression levels as transcripts per million (TPM). The results of principal component analysis suggested that neither trial, library batch, sequencing batch, treatment regimen nor sex drove the transcriptomic profiles. Each CDR3 protein sequence appears as one entry after TCRdb reprocessed the reads, and no DNA is included. The V and J calls, along with clone size, are taken from TCRdb and not from the paper's own processing. The table for this sample shows 27 distinct CDR3 sequences.

The CDR1 and CDR2 encoded by the germline V gene are MDHEN and SYDVKM. The CDR3 covers 12 residues, taking in both the cysteine and the phenylalanine. No DNA sequence is on record. This TCR was sampled from an adult with chronic myeloid leukemia. The chain uses TRBV28 and TRBJ1-1. Sequenced material: PBMCs or total blood leukocytes (not recorded which), taken at diagnosis. Here the CDR3 is given as CASRPTGREAFF.